The 22 T cell receptor gamma chains below were found in one sample sequenced in a study of gamma delta lymphoproliferative disorders and STAT genes. TCRdb re-called the multiplex PCR reads via CATT. Of roughly 500 gamma-chain clones in the sample, around a third were seen once. PBMCs from patients and controls supplied the genomic DNA for sequencing. Sequenced material: blood. The receptors originated from a human donor with hepatosplenic T-cell lymphoma.

Points on this clone: The limits of the CDR3 on the DNA are not certain, so only TCRdb's listed CDR3 is given. The V gene was identified as TRGV9, while no J gene was called. Germline V CDR1 and CDR2: GITISATS, ISYDGTV (reference sequence). The CDR3 is 21 residues long, ends included. CDR3 protein: CALWEDLEIIIINSLAVEQHF.

This clone was recorded many times. The gene calls are TRGV11 and TRGJ1 or TRGJ2. The J gene is absent in TCRdb and was assigned here via DNA matching to germline. TRGV11 is flagged as an ORF with uncertain function. This CDR3 region has 15 residues. V was clipped by 0 bases and J by 7 bases; unmatched bases: 9. The CDR3 DNA is TGTGCCTGCTGGATTAGGCACGAGCGGGAATATAAGAAACTCTTT. It codes for CACWIRHEREYKKLF.

This chain joins TRGV3 and TRGJP2. TCRdb lists no J gene, so it was determined here by aligning the DNA to germline. With V trimmed by 0 bases and J by 0 bases, 7 bases remained unmatched. CDR1 is VTNTFY and CDR2 is YDVSTARD in the germline V gene (reference sequence). The CDR3 is made up of 17 amino acids. CDR3 amino acids: CATWDRPQYSSDWIKTF. The DNA of the CDR3 is TGTGCCACCTGGGACAGGCCCCAATATAGTAGTGATTGGATCAAGACGTTT.

To note about this clone: The limits of the CDR3 on the DNA are not certain, so only TCRdb's listed CDR3 is given. The CDR3 loop is CATWDGPTIRNSLAVEQHF. Called V gene: TRGV2; the J gene was not called. Ends included, the CDR3 has 19 residues. CDR1 and CDR2 (germline): EGSNGY, YDSYNSKV.

Note on this clone: The amino acid sequence in TCRdb belongs to a much larger clone and departs from this DNA's translation at residue 6, likely a sequencing read error; the sequence shown is translated from the DNA. V gene TRGV9 combines with J gene TRGJP. Matching the DNA to germline supplied the J gene, which TCRdb does not give. V shed 2 bases and J 3 bases; nucleotides not matched to a gene: 1. CDR1 GITISATS and CDR2 ISYDGTV come from the germline V gene (reference sequence). CDR3 size: 16 residues. CDR3 loop: CALWEAQELGKKIKVF. The CDR3 nucleotides read TGTGCCTTGTGGGAGGCGCAAGAGTTGGGCAAAAAAATCAAGGTATTT.

This clone showed up just a few times. The chain is built from TRGV2 and TRGJP2. TCRdb leaves out the J gene; it was filled in here by matching the DNA to germline. In germline, CDR1 is EGSNGY, CDR2 YDSYNSKV. Trimming removed 3 bases from V and 3 bases from J; junction bases left unmatched: 4. This CDR3 spans 14 amino acids. The CDR3 sequence is CATWDYCSDWIKTF. The CDR3 DNA reads as TGTGCCACCTGGGACTATTGTAGTGATTGGATCAAGACGTTT.

Details on this clone: This DNA's translation differs at residue 6 from TCRdb's protein, which comes from a much larger clone; a read error is likely, and the protein shown is translated from the DNA. The chain has TRGV9 and TRGJ1 or TRGJ2. TCRdb leaves out the J gene; it was filled in here by matching the DNA to germline. V shed 7 bases, J shed 10 bases, and the junction held 7 bases outside the gene matches. Germline-derived CDR1 and CDR2 are GITISATS and ISYDGTV (reference sequence). This CDR3 contains 10 residues. The CDR3 nucleotides read TGTGCCTTGTGTATCGACAAGAAACTCTTT. Its translation is CALCIDKKLF.

With respect to this clone: Given a far larger clone just one base away, this is likely a sequencing read error. The DNA is left out, because the CDR3 cannot be placed on it with certainty; the CDR3 is given as TCRdb lists it. The sample has other DNA sequences that encode this CDR3 too. The J segment was not called; the V segment is TRGV11. TRGV11 qualifies as an ORF whose function is uncertain. From its first to its last residue, the CDR3 has 16 amino acids. This chain's CDR3 is CTTVPAGLDRRWFKIF.

The rearrangement uses TRGV4 and TRGJP1. The J gene is not listed in TCRdb, so it was assigned here from a DNA match to germline. Germline CDR1 is EGSTGY and CDR2 is YDSYTSSV. The length of the CDR3 is 14 residues. V lost 0 bases to trimming and J lost 8 bases; unmatched junction nucleotides: 6. This CDR3 is CATWDGPGGWFKIF. The CDR3 coding sequence is TGTGCCACCTGGGATGGGCCAGGGGGTTGGTTCAAGATATTT.

By its share, this clone is medium-sized (0.01 to 0.1%). The rearrangement links TRGV4 to TRGJ1 or TRGJ2. No J segment appears in TCRdb, so it was assigned here by matching the sequence to germline. Germline V CDR1 and CDR2: EGSTGY, YDSYTSSV. V shed 0 bases, J shed 3 bases, and the junction held 2 bases outside the gene matches. This CDR3 has 13 amino acids. This chain's CDR3 is CATWDGPYYKKLF. The DNA for the CDR3 is TGTGCCACCTGGGATGGGCCTTATTATAAGAAACTCTTT.

In DNA form, the CDR3 reads TGTGCTGCCATCTTCGCTCGGCATTATAAGAAACTCTTT. It codes for CAAIFARHYKKLF. The V gene is TRGV10, the J gene TRGJ1 or TRGJ2. Germline matching of the DNA provided the J gene here, since TCRdb leaves it blank. TRGV10 is placed among ORFs of uncertain function. The CDR3 runs to 13 residues. With 12 bases clipped from V and 5 bases from J, the junction kept 14 bases outside the gene matches.

This clone ranks as medium-sized. The mismatch at residue 4 between this DNA's translation and the TCRdb protein of a much larger clone likely reflects a read error; the protein shown is translated from the DNA. Other nucleotide sequences in the sample specify the same CDR3. V and J are TRGV8 and TRGJ1 or TRGJ2. Because TCRdb records no J gene, it was assigned here through a match of the DNA to germline. This CDR3 is built from 13 residues. The germline CDR1 and CDR2 sequences are VENAVY and YDSYNSRV. CDR3 protein: CATRDSSYYKKLF. The DNA of the CDR3 is TGTGCCACCCGGGATAGTTCGTATTATAAGAAACTCTTT.

By sample fraction, this clone is medium-sized. The chain uses TRGV4 and TRGJ1 or TRGJ2. TCRdb offers no J gene call, so here the DNA was matched to germline to obtain one. CDR1 and CDR2 (germline): EGSTGY, YDSYTSSV. Unmatched junction bases numbered 12, after V lost 5 bases and J lost 8 bases. The CDR3 contains 13 residues. CDR3 sequence: CATWVSGPNKKLF. CDR3 DNA: TGTGCCACCTGGGTATCCGGGCCCAATAAGAAACTCTTT.

A word on this clone: A far larger clone is off by one base, so a read error is likely. The same CDR3 can be traced to other DNA sequences in this sample. No J gene call was made, and the V gene is TRGV2. Per germline, CDR1 EGSNGY and CDR2 YDSYNSKV. This CDR3 comprises 11 residues. CDR3 loop: CATWDGYKKLF. The CDR3 nucleotides read TGTGCCACCTGGGACGGCTATAAGAAACTATTT.

The CDR3 loop reads CAPGIEVKLF. The CDR3 bases are TGTGCCCCTGGGATCGAGGTGAAACTCTTT. The J gene is TRGJ1 or TRGJ2, the V gene TRGV4. TCRdb lists no J gene, so it was determined here by aligning the DNA to germline. V lost 12 bases to trimming and J lost 12 bases; unmatched junction nucleotides: 14. The CDR3 is 10 amino acids. Germline CDR1 reads EGSTGY; CDR2 reads YDSYTSSV.

This clone was counted only a few times. Here the CDR3 DNA reads TGTGCCACCGGGATGTGGGATACCACTGGTTGGTTCAAGATATTT. Its protein product is CATGMWDTTGWFKIF. The chain combines TRGV4 with TRGJP1. Germline matching of the DNA provided the J gene here, since TCRdb leaves it blank. Trimming took 9 bases from V and 0 from J; bases not matched to a gene: 10. This CDR3 is 15 amino acids long. Germline assignment: CDR1 EGSTGY and CDR2 YDSYTSSV.

About this clone itself: A read error likely explains this, since a far larger clone differs by one base. No DNA is shown, since the ends of the CDR3 on it are uncertain; the CDR3 is the one TCRdb lists. Other DNA sequences in the sample encode the same CDR3. J gene calling gave no result, while the V gene is TRGV11. TRGV11 is known as an ORF, though its function is uncertain. The CDR3 has 16 amino acids, counting both end residues. The CDR3 loop is CTTVPAGLDTGWFKIF.

This clone was seen a handful of times. TCRdb's protein for this DNA is that of a much larger clone and differs from the translation at residue 7, likely a read error; the protein shown is the DNA translation. The chain couples TRGV2 to TRGJ1 or TRGJ2. TCRdb is silent on the J gene; assignment here came from matching the DNA to germline. The CDR3 loop spans 12 amino acids. V lost 0 bases and J lost 11; bases outside the gene matches: 7. Germline loops: CDR1 EGSNGY, CDR2 YDSYNSKV. The CDR3 nucleotides are TGTGCCACCTGGGACGGGTGTTTGGAGAAACTCTTT. It codes for CATWDGCLEKLF.

Concerning this clone itself: This DNA translates differently at residue 4 from the TCRdb protein, which is that of a much larger clone; a read error is likely, and the protein shown is the DNA's own translation. The chain combines TRGV10 with TRGJ1 or TRGJ2. TCRdb is silent on the J gene; assignment here came from matching the DNA to germline. TRGV10 is known as an ORF, though its function is uncertain. The CDR3 loop spans 11 amino acids. V dropped 11 bases and J dropped 11; count of bases not matched to a gene: 13. The CDR3 DNA sequence: TGTGCTGCGCGGGATTTGGGCGAGAAACTCTTT. This sequence encodes CAARDLGEKLF.

This clone counts as medium-sized. A far larger clone is just one base off, so this is likely a read error. This specimen includes other DNA sequences encoding the same CDR3. The J segment was not called; the V segment is TRGV8. CDR1 is VENAVY and CDR2 is YDSYNSRV in the germline V gene. The CDR3 extends over 13 amino acids. DNA for the CDR3: TGTGCCACCTGGGATAGTTCGTATTATAAGAAACTCTTC. Translating gives CATWDSSYYKKLF.

This clone was seen just once. The chain joins TRGV8 to TRGJP2. The J gene is not listed in TCRdb, so it was assigned here from a DNA match to germline. This CDR3 has 13 amino acids. V gave up 2 bases and J gave up 9 bases; unmatched junction bases: 6. The V gene's germline CDR1 is VENAVY and CDR2 YDSYNSRV. The CDR3: CATWDKVNWIKTF. For the CDR3, the DNA is TGTGCCACCTGGGATAAGGTAAATTGGATCAAGACGTTT.

In this sample, this clone turned up a few times. The V gene is TRGV11, the J gene TRGJP1. Germline matching of the DNA provided the J gene here, since TCRdb leaves it blank. TRGV11 is flagged as an ORF with uncertain function. J was trimmed by 11 bases and V by 6 bases; bases with no gene match: 9. There are 13 residues in the CDR3. The CDR3 reads CACWIGHWWFKIF. For the CDR3, the DNA is TGTGCCTGCTGGATTGGACACTGGTGGTTCAAGATATTT.